The entry below describes one T cell receptor beta chain. A single count supports this clone. Its antigen remains undetermined. Its ends do not fully match the called genes, so a read error is possible. This specimen includes other DNA sequences encoding the same CDR3. From cysteine to phenylalanine, the CDR3 is 14 amino acids long. The retained sequence is limited to the CDR3, 42 bases, with the frame set at the first base. Taken from the germline V gene, the CDR1 and CDR2 loops are MNHNS and SASEGT. The data were obtained in a study of glioma-infiltrating T cells after dendritic cell vaccination listed by TCRdb under 2016. Looking at the study overall: A cohort of 15 or so glioblastoma patients from Phase I and II dendritic cell vaccination trials was included, of whom 9 were newly diagnosed and 6 had recurrent disease. Autologous tumor lysate-pulsed dendritic cell vaccination was administered to the patients between 2003 and 2012. To make the vaccine, monocyte-derived dendritic cells were cultured for 6 to 8 days with IL-4 and GM-CSF and then pulsed overnight with autologous tumor lysate. Patients received three intradermal dendritic cell vaccine injections at biweekly intervals in the arm below the axilla. Tumor-infiltrating lymphocyte content was quantified and tumor and blood repertoires were compared in dendritic cell-vaccinated glioblastoma patients by deep sequencing of TCR beta CDR3 regions. TCR sequencing metrics, including TIL content and tumor-blood repertoire overlap, were correlated with survival after dendritic cell vaccination. Study-level results and caveats: Longer time to progression and overall survival after dendritic cell vaccination were predicted by higher estimated pretreatment TIL content. The cohort was small and heterogeneous, few patients had complete blood and tumor sets, and even fewer had initial-recurrent tumor pairs. The response model built on TCR overlap across three groups was characterized as speculative, with prospective validation still needed. No direct relationship between TCR clonality and survival was found, suggesting a diverse polyclonal response may matter.

Selection of patients required sufficient residual fresh-frozen tumor tissue and over two years of available survival data. Molecular status otherwise varied across the glioblastoma patients, but none of them carried an isocitrate dehydrogenase mutation. PBMC were collected before vaccination, two weeks after the third vaccination, and at tumor progression if tumor progression occurred. The Qiagen DNeasy Blood extraction Kit was used to extract genomic DNA. TCRB CDR3 regions were amplified from 1.5 to 2 ug genomic DNA, or all available DNA if less, using the immunoSEQ assay. The multiplex PCR relied on 60 forward primers for TCR V beta segments and 13 reverse primers for J beta segments. Synthetic control templates were spiked into each sample at limiting dilution to estimate reads per starting template. The Illumina HiSeq System generated sequencing reads of 87 bp. For the original study's pipeline: PCR and sequencing errors were removed by merging closely related sequences with a nearest neighbor algorithm. TCR overlap was measured as the percentage of unique tumor TCR beta sequences also present in the same patient's peripheral blood. The immuneACCESS repertoire file appears here via TCRdb, limited to in-frame rearrangements. These files lack a portion of the clones; in checked studies, under half of the deficit traces to unresolved V genes, and the cause of the others is not known. That table is the source of V, J and clone size, and D and trimming were worked out from the DNA. For this sample there are approximately 36,000 clones; almost 85% appear just once. The ten biggest clones cover under 10% of the sample.

The receptor was derived from a human donor with glioblastoma. The chain uses TRBV6-1 and TRBJ1-6, and TRBD1 may be the D gene, going by 5 matching bases. Source: blood, taken before dendritic cell vaccination. The nucleotide sequence is given as TGTGCCAGCAGCGGGGGGGATAGTAATTCCCCCCTCCACTTT. Translated, it reads CASSGGDSNSPLHF.